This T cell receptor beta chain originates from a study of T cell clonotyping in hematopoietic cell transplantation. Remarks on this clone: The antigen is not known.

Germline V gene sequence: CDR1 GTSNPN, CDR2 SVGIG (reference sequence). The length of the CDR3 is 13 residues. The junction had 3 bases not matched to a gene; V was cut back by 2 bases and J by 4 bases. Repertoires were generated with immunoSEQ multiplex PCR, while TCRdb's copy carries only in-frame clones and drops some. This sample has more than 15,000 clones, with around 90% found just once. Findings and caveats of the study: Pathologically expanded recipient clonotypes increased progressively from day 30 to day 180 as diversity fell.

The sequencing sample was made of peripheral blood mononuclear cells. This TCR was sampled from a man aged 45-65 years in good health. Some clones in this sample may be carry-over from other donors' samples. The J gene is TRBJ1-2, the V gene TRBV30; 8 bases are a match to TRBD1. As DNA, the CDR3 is TGTGCCTGGAGTCGGGACAGGCCCTATGGCTACACCTTC. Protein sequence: CAWSRDRPYGYTF.